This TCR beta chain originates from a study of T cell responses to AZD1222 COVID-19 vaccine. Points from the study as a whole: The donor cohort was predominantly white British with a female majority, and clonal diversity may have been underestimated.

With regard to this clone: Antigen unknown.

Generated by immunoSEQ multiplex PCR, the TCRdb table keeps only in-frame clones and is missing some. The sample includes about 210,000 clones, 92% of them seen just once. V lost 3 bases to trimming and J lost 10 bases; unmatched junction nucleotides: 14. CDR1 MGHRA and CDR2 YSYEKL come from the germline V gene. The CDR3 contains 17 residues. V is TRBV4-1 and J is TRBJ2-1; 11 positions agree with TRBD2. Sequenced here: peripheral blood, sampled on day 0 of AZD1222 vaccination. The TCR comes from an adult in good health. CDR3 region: CASSQLPGLAVTLEQFF. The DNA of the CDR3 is TGCGCCAGCAGCCAGCTTCCGGGACTAGCGGTTACATTGGAGCAGTTCTTC.